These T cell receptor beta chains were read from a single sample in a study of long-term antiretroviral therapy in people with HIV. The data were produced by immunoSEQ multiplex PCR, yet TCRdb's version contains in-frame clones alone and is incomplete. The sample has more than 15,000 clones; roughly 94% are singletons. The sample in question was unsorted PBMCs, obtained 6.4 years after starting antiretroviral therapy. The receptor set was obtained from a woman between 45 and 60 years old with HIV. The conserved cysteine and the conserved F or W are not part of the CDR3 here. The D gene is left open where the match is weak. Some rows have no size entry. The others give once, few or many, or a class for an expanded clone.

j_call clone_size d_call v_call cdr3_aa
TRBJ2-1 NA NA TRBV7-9 ASSLGTNEQF
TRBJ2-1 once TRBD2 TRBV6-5 ASSLGLAGSYNEQF
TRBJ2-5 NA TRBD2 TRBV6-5 ASSYVGTSGTETQY
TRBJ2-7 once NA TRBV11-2 ASSPGEIYEQY
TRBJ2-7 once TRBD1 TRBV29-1 SVVRTGYEQY
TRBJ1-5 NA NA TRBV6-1 ASSELGRNSNQPQH
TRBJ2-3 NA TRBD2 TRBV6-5 ASSSLAGGPEDTQY
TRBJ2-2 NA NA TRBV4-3 ASSQMAGATGELF
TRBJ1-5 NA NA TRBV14 ASSLYSNQPQH
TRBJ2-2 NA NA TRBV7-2 ASSSLTDTGELF
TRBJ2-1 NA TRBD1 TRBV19 ASSNYRGSYNEQF
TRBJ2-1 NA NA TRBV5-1 ASSMGLLNEQF
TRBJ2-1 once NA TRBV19 ASSRLGTYNEQF
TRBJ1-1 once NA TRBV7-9 ASSLVLGETEAF
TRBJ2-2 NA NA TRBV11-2 ASSPGDRVTGELF
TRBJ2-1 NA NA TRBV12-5 ASGLVRDNEQF
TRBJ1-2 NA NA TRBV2 ASSQGLYGYT
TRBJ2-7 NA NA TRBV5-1 ASSSGWGSSSYEQY
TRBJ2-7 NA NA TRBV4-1 ASSLGPAGTYEQY
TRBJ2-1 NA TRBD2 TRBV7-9 ASSRLAGGPSLYNEQF
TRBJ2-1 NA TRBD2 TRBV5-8 ASTSLAIHNEQF
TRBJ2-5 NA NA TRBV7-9 ASSSGETQY
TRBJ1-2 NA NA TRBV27 ASSPPGSLYGYT
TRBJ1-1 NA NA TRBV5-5 ASTRGPSTEAF
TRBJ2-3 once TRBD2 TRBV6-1 ASSDRTRGTDTQY
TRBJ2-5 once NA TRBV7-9 ASSLTSETQY
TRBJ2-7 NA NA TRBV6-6 ASTPGTAEGEQY
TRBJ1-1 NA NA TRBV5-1 ASSSARRMNTEAF
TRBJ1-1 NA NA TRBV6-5 ASSYSWQEGDTEAF